This entry is about one TCR beta chain. The antigen remains unidentified. Measured with immunoSEQ multiplex PCR; TCRdb has only the in-frame clones, and not every one. This sample has about 73,000 clones, with roughly 88% found just once. Germline loops: CDR1 SNHLY, CDR2 FYNNEI. Trimming pared 3 bases from V and 5 bases from J, leaving 14 bases between. This CDR3 region has 15 residues. These data are taken from a study of T cell responses to AZD1222 COVID-19 vaccine. Points from the study as a whole: Just five or six AZD1222 recipients were seropositive at baseline.

Doses given second, at about 4 or about 12 weeks, were pooled. The sequences come from peripheral blood, collected 28 days after the second AZD1222 dose. The chain carries TRBV2 and TRBJ2-1, with D perhaps being TRBD1 or TRBD2 (6 bases each). The sequence came from an adult who received the AZD1222 COVID-19 vaccine. Here the CDR3 reads CASSEEGGPDNEQFF. For the CDR3, the DNA is TGTGCCAGCAGTGAGGAGGGGGGCCCCGACAATGAGCAGTTCTTC.